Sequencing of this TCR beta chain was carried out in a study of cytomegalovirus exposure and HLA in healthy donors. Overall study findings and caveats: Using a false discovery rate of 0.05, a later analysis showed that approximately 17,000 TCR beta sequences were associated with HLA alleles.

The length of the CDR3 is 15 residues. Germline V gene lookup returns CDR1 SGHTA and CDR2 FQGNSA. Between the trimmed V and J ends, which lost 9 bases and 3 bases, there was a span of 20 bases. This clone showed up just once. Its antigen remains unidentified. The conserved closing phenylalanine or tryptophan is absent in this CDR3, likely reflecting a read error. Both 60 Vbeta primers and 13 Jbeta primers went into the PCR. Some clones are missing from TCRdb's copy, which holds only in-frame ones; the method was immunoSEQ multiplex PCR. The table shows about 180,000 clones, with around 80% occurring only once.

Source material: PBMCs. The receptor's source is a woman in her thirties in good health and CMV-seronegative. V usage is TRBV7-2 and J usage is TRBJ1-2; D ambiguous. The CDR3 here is CASEGWYQEDYGYTL. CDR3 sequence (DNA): TGTGCCAGTGAAGGATGGTACCAGGAGGACTATGGCTACACCCTC.